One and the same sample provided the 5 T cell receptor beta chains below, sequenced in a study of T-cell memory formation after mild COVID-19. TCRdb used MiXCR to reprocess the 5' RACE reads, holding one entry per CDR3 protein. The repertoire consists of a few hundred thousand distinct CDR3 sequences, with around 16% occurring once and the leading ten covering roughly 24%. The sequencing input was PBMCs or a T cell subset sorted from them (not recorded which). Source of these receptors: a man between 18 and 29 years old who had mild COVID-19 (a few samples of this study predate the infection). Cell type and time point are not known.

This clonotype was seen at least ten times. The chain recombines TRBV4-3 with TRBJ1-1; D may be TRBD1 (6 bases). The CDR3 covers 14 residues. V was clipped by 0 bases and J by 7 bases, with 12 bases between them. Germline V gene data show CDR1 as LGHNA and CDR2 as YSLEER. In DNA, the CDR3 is TGCGCCAGCAGCCAAGATAGGGGGGCAGATGAAGCTTTCTTT. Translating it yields CASSQDRGADEAFF.

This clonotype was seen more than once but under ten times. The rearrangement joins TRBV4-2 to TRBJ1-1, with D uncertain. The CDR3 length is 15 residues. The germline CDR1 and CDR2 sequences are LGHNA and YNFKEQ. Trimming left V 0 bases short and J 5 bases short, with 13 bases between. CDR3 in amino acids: CASSQEWVGGTEAFF. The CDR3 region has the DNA TGTGCCAGCAGCCAAGAGTGGGTAGGTGGAACTGAAGCTTTCTTT.

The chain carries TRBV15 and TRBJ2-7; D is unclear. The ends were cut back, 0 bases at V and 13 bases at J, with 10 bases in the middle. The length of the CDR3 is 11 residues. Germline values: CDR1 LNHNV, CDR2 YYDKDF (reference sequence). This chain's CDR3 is CATSRDQALYF. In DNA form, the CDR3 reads TGTGCCACCAGCAGAGATCAGGCCCTCTACTTC.

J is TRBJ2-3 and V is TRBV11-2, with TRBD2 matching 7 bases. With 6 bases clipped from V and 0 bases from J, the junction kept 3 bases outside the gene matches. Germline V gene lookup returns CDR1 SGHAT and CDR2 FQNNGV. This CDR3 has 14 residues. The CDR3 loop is CASRGTTSTDTQYF. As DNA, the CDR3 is TGTGCCAGCAGGGGGACTACTAGCACAGATACGCAGTATTTT. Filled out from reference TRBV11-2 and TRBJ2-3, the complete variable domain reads EAGVAQSPRYKIIEKRQSVAFWCNPISGHATLYWYQQILGQGPKLLIQFQNNGVVDDSQLPKDRFSAERLKGVDSTLKIQPAKLEDSAVYLCASRGTTSTDTQYFGPGTRLTVL.

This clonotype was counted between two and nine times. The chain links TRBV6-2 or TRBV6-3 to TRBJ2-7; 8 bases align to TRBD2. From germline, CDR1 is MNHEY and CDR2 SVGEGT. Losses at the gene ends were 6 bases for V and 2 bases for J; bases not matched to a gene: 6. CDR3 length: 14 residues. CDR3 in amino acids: CASSRGRGAYEQYF. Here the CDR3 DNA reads TGTGCCAGCAGCCGCGGGCGGGGGGCCTACGAGCAGTACTTC.